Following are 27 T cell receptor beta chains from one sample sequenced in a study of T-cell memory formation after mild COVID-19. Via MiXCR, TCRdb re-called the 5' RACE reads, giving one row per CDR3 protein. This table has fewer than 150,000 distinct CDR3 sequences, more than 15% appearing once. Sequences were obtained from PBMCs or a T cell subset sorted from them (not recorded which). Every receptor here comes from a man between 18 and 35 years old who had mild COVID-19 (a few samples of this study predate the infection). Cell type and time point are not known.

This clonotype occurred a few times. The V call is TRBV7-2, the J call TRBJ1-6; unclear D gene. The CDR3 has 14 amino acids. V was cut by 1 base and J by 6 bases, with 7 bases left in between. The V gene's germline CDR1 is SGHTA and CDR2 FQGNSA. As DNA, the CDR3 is TGTGCCAGCAGCTTAGGCGACCTTAATTCACCCCTCCACTTT. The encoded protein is CASSLGDLNSPLHF.

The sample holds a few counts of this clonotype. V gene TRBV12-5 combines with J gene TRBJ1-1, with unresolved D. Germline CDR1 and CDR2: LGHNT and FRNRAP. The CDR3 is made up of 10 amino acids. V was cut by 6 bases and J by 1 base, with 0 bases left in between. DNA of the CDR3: TGTGCTAGTGGGAACACTGAAGCTTTCTTT. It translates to CASGNTEAFF.

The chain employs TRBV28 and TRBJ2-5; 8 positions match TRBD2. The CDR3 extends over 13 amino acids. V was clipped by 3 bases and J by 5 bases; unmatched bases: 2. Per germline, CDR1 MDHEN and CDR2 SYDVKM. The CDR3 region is CASSLRGVETQYF. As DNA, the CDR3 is TGTGCCAGCAGTTTGCGGGGGGTTGAGACCCAGTACTTC.

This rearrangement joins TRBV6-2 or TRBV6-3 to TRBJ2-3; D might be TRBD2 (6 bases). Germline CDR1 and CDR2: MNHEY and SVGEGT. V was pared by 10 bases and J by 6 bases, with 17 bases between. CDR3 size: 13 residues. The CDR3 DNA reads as TGTGCCACCCTCCCTGGAGGGTTCGATACGCAGTATTTT. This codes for CATLPGGFDTQYF.

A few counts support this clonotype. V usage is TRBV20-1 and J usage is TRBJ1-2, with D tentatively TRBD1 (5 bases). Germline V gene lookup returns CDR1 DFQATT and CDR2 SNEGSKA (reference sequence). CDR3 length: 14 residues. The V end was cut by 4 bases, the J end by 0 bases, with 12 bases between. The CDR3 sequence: CSATAQGTNYGYTF. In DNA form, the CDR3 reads TGCAGTGCTACCGCTCAGGGTACTAACTATGGCTACACCTTC.

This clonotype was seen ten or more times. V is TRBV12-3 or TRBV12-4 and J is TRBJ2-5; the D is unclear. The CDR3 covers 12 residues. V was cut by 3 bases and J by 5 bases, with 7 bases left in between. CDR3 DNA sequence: TGTGCCAGCAGTTTGGTGGCGGAGACCCAGTACTTC. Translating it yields CASSLVAETQYF.

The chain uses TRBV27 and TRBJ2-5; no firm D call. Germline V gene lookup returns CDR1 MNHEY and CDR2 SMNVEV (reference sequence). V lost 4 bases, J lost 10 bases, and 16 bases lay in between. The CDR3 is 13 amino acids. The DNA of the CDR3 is TGTGCCAGCAGTTCGAAGGTCCGCGAGGACCAGTACTTC. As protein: CASSSKVREDQYF.

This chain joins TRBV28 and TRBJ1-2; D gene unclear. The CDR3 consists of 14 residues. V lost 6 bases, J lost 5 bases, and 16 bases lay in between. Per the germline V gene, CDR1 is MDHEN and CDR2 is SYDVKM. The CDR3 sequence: CASRPPLSEYGYTF. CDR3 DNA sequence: TGTGCCAGCAGGCCACCTCTATCAGAATATGGCTACACCTTC.

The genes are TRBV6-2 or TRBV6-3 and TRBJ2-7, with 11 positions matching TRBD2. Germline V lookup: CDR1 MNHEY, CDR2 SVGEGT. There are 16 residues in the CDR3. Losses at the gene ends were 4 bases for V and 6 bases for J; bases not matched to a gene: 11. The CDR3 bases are TGTGCCAGCAGTTGGGGAACTAGCGGGGGCCCTCGCGAGCAGTACTTC. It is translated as CASSWGTSGGPREQYF.

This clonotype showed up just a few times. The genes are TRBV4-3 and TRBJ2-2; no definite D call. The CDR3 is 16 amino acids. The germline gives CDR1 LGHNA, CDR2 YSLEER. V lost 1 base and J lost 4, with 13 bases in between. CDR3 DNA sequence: TGCGCCAGCAGCCAAGGCACCAGCTATCCCACCGGGGAGCTGTTTTTT. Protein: CASSQGTSYPTGELFF.

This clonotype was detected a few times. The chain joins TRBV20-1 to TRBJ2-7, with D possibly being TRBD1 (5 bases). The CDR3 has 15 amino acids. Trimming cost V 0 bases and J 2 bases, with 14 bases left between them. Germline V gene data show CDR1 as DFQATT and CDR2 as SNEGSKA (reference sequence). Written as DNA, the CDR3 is TGCAGTGCTAGAGATTGGGGTGACAGAACCTACGAGCAGTACTTC. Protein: CSARDWGDRTYEQYF.

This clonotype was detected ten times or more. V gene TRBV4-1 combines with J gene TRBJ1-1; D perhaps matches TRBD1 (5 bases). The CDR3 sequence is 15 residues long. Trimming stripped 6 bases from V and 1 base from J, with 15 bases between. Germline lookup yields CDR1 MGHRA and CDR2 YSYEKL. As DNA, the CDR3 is TGCGCCAGCAGTCATCCCTGGGGGTCGAACACTGAAGCTTTCTTT. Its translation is CASSHPWGSNTEAFF.

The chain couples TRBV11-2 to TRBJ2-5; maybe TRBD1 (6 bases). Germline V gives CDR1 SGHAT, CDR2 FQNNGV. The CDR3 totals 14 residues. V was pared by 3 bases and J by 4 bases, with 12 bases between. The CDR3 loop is CASSLPGVRETQYF. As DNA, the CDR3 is TGTGCCAGCAGCTTGCCAGGGGTTCGAGAGACCCAGTACTTC.

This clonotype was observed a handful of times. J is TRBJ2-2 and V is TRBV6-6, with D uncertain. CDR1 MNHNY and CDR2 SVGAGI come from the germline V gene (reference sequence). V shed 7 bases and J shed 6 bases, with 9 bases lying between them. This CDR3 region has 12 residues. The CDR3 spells CASIIEAGELFF. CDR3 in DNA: TGTGCCAGCATTATAGAAGCCGGGGAGCTGTTTTTT.

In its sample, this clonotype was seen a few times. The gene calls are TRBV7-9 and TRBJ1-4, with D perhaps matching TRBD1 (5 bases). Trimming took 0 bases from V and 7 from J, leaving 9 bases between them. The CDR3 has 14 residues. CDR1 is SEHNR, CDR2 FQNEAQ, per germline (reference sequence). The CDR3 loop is CASSLARQGEKLFF. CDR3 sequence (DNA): TGTGCCAGCAGCTTAGCGCGGCAGGGTGAAAAACTGTTTTTT.

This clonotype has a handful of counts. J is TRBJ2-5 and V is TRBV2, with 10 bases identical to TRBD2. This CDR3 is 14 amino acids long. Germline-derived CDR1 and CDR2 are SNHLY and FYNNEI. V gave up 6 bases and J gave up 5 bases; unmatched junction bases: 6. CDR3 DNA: TGTGCCAGCAGGGCCGGGACTAGCGATGAGACCCAGTACTTC. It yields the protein CASRAGTSDETQYF.

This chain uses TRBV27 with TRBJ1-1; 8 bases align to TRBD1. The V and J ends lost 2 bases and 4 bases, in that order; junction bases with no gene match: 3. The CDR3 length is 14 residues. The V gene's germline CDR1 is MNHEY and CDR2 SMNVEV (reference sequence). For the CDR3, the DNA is TGTGCCAGCAGTTTACTAACAGGGGGCACTGAAGCTTTCTTT. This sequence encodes CASSLLTGGTEAFF.

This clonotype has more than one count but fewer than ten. Here the CDR3 reads CASSLTTGQKGETQYF. The CDR3 DNA reads TGTGCCAGCAGCCTCACAACCGGGCAAAAGGGGGAGACCCAGTACTTC. The chain links TRBV7-8 to TRBJ2-5, with D possibly TRBD1 on 5 matching bases. The ends were cut back, 5 bases at V and 5 bases at J, with 21 bases in the middle. The CDR3 runs to 16 residues. The germline CDR1 and CDR2 sequences are SGHVS and FQNEAQ.

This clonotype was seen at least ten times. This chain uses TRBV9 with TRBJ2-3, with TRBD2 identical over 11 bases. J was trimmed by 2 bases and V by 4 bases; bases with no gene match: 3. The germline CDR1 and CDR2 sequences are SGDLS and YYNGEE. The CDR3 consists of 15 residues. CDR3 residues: CASSFSGGATDTQYF. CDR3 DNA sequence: TGTGCCAGCAGCTTTAGCGGGGGGGCCACAGATACGCAGTATTTT.

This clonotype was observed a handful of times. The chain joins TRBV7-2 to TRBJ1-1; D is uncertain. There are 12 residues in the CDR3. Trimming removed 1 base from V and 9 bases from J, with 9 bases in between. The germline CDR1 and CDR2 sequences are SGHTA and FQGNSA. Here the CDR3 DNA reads TGTGCCAGCAGCTTAGATGTACGGAAAGCTTTCTTT. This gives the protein CASSLDVRKAFF.

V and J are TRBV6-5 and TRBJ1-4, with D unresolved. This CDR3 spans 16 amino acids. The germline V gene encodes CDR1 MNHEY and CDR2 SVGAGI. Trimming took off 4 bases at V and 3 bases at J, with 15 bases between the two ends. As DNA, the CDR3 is TGTGCCAGCAGTTTCCACTCAGGAGTATCTAATGAAAAACTGTTTTTT. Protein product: CASSFHSGVSNEKLFF.

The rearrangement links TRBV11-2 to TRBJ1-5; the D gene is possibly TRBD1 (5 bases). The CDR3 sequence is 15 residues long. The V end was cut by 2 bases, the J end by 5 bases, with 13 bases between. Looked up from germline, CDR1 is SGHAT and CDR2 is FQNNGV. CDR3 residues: CASSLKGLKDQPQHF. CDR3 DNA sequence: TGTGCCAGCAGCTTAAAGGGGTTGAAAGATCAGCCCCAGCATTTT.

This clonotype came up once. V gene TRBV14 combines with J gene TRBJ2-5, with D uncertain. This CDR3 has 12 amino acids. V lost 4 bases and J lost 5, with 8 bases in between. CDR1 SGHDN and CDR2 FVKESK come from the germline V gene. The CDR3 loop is CASSRGFETQYF. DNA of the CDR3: TGTGCCAGCAGCCGGGGTTTTGAGACCCAGTACTTC.

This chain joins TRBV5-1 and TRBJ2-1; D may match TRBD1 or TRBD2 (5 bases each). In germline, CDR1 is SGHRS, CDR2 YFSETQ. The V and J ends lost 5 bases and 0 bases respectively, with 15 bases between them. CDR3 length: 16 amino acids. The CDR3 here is CASRRGTVSSYNEQFF. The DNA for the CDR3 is TGCGCCAGCAGACGTGGGACGGTAAGCTCCTACAATGAGCAGTTCTTC. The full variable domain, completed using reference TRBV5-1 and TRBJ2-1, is KAGVTQTPRYLIKTRGQQVTLSCSPISGHRSVSWYQQTPGQGLQFLFEYFSETQRNKGNFPGRFSGRQFSNSRSEMNVSTLELGDSALYLCASRRGTVSSYNEQFFGPGTRLTVL.

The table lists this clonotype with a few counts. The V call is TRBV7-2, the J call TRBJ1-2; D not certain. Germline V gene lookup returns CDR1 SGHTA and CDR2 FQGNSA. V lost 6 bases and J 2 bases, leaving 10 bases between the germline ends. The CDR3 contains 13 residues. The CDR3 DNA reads TGTGCCAGCAGTTCCCAGTTCAACTATGGCTACACCTTC. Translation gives CASSSQFNYGYTF. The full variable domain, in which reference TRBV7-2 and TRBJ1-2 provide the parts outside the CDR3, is GAGVSQSPSNKVTEKGKDVELRCDPISGHTALYWYRQSLGQGLEFLIYFQGNSAPDKSGLPSDRFSAERTGGSVSTLTIQRTQQEDSAVYLCASSSQFNYGYTFGSGTRLTVV.

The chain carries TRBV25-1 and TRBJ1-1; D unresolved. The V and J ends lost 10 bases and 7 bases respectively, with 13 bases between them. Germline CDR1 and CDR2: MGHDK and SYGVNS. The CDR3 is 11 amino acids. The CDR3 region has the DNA TGTGCCACCTCGGGCTACAATGAAGCTTTCTTT. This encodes CATSGYNEAFF.

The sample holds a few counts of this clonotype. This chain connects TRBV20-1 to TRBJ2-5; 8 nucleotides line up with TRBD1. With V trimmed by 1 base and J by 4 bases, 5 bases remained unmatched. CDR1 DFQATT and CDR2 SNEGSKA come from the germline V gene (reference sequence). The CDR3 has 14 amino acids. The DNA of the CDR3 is TGCAGTGCTAGAGGACAGGGGAATCGAGAGACCCAGTACTTC. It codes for CSARGQGNRETQYF.